Shown below are 2 T cell receptor beta chains from a single sample sequenced in a study of cytomegalovirus exposure and HLA in healthy donors. PCR was performed using 60 Vbeta and 13 Jbeta primers. The assay was immunoSEQ multiplex PCR, and TCRdb's table has in-frame clones only and misses some. This table holds 150,000 to 200,000 clones, approximately 78% found once. The specimen sequenced was PBMCs. The receptors here all came from a human donor in good health.

J is TRBJ2-7 and V is TRBV4-1; 8 positions match TRBD1. The V gene's germline CDR1 is MGHRA and CDR2 YSYEKL. The length of the CDR3 is 16 residues. Trimming at V came to 3 bases and at J to 2 bases, leaving 9 bases not matched to a gene. This CDR3 is CASSQFAGTGAYEQYF. CDR3 DNA: TGCGCCAGCAGCCAGTTTGCCGGGACAGGAGCCTACGAGCAGTACTTC.

This clone was seen only once. The gene calls are TRBV6-6 and TRBJ1-2; TRBD1 agrees at 8 bases. This CDR3 comprises 15 residues. The V gene's germline CDR1 is MNHNY and CDR2 SVGAGI (reference sequence). J lost 6 bases, V lost 0 bases, and 6 bases had no gene match. CDR3 region: CASSYSKTGVDGYTF. For the CDR3, the DNA is TGTGCCAGCAGTTACTCGAAGACAGGGGTCGATGGCTACACCTTC.